Included here is one TCR beta chain sequence, with context. Antigen: not known. PCR amplification relied on 60 Vbeta primers (plus 13 Jbeta primers). Sequencing used immunoSEQ multiplex PCR; TCRdb keeps in-frame clones, though not all of them. The sample consists of roughly 130,000 clones, around 74% of them appearing once. Healthy donors of bone marrow made up the group. The sample belongs to a study of cytomegalovirus exposure and HLA in healthy donors. Germline V gene sequence: CDR1 MDHEN, CDR2 SYDVKM. Losses at the gene ends were 4 bases for V and 6 bases for J; bases not matched to a gene: 8. CDR3 length: 16 amino acids. Study-level points and caveats: Certain sequence variants were highly shared and formed a cluster, and this cluster was likely a sequencing artifact.

Sequences were obtained from PBMCs. The V and J genes are TRBV28 and TRBJ2-7, with 14 positions matching TRBD2. The TCR was taken from a man in his forties in good health and CMV-seropositive. CDR3 nucleotide sequence: TGTGCCAGCAGTTATAGACTAGCGGGAGGGCCCTTCGAGCAGTACTTC. It is translated as CASSYRLAGGPFEQYF.